This T cell receptor (beta chain) was documented in a study of Ad26.COV2.S vaccination and SARS-CoV-2 variants. Indicated treatment: some 20 received Ad26.COV2.S at low or high dose, single or two shots; about 5 received placebo; per-sample allocation not given. Vaccine and placebo recipients were sampled on day 63 after the first injection. Only in-frame clones appear in the TCRdb table, and some are missing; sequencing was by immunoSEQ multiplex PCR. The sample lists approximately 240,000 clones; roughly 90% were seen once. The TCR originated in a person between 18 and 60 years old who received the Ad26.COV2.S COVID-19 vaccine or a placebo. The sample in question was peripheral blood, obtained in a trial of Ad26.COV2.S vaccine versus placebo.

Here the CDR3 reads CASSESGQGQETQYF. CDR3 DNA sequence: TGCGCCAGCAGTGAGTCAGGACAGGGGCAAGAGACCCAGTACTTC. This chain joins TRBV10-2 and TRBJ2-5, with 9 positions matching TRBD1. This CDR3 has 15 residues. Per germline, CDR1 WSHSY and CDR2 SAAADI. Losses at the gene ends were 0 bases for V and 2 bases for J; bases not matched to a gene: 1.